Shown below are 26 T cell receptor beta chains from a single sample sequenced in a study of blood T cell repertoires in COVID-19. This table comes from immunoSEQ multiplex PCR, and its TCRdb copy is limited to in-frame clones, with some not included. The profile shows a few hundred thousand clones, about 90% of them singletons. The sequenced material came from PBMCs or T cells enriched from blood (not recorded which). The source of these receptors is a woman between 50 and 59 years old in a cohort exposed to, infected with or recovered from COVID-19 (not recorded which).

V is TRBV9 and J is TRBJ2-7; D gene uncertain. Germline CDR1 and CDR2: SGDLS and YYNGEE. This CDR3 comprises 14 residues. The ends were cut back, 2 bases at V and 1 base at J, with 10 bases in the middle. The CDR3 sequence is CASSVGTQSYEQYF. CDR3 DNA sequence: TGTGCCAGCAGCGTGGGCACCCAATCCTACGAGCAGTACTTC. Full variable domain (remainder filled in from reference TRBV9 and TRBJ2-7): DSGVTQTPKHLITATGQRVTLRCSPRSGDLSVYWYQQSLDQGLQFLIQYYNGEERAKGNILERFSAQQFPDLHSELNLSSLELGDSALYFCASSVGTQSYEQYFGPGTRLTVT.

The DNA for the CDR3 is TGTGCCAGCAGCACAGGGGCCAGTTATGGCTACACCTTC. Amino acids: CASSTGASYGYTF. This chain joins TRBV28 and TRBJ1-2; 7 bases map to TRBD1. The germline gives CDR1 MDHEN, CDR2 SYDVKM. The CDR3 extends over 13 amino acids. J gave up 5 bases and V 6 bases, and 6 bases lay outside the gene matches.

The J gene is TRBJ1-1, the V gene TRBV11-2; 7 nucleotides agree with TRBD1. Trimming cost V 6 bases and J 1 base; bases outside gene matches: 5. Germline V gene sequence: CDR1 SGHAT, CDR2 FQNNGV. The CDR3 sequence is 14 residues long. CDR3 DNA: TGTGCCAGCAGACCAGGGGGACCGAACACTGAAGCTTTCTTT. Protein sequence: CASRPGGPNTEAFF.

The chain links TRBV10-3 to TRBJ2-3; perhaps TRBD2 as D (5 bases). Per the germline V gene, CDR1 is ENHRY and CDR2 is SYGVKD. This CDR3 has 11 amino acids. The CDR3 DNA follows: TGTGCGACGGGGAGCACAGATACGCAGTATTTT. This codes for CATGSTDTQYF.

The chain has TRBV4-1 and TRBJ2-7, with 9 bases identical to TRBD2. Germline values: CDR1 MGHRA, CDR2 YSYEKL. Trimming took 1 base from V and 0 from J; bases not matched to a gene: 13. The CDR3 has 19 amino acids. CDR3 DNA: TGCGCCAGCAGCCAAGGAATGGGCCTAGCGGGGACCTACTCCTACGAGCAGTACTTC. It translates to CASSQGMGLAGTYSYEQYF.

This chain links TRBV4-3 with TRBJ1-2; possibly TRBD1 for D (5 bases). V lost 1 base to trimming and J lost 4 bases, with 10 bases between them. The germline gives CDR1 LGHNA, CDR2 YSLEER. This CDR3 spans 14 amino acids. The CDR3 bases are TGCGCCAGCAGCCAAGGGGGCGCAGGCTATGGCTACACCTTC. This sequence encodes CASSQGGAGYGYTF.

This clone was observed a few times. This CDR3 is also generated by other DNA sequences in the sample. CDR3 in amino acids: CASSTPTGELFF. In DNA, the CDR3 is TGTGCCAGCAGTACTCCGACCGGGGAGCTGTTTTTT. This chain connects TRBV28 to TRBJ2-2; D remains ambiguous. Germline lookup yields CDR1 MDHEN and CDR2 SYDVKM. Trimming removed 5 bases from V and 5 bases from J, with 6 bases in between. This CDR3 spans 12 amino acids.

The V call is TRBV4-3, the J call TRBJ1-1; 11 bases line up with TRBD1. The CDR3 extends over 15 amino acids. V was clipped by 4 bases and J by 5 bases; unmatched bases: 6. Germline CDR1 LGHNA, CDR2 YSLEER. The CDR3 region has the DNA TGCGCCAGCAGCCTATCCGGGACAGGGGGAACTGAAGCTTTCTTT. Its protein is CASSLSGTGGTEAFF.

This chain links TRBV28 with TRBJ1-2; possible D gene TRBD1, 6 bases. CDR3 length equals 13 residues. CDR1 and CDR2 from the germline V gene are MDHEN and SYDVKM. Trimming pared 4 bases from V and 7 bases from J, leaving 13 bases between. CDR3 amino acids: CASSWTVPGGYTF. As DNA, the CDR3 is TGTGCCAGCAGTTGGACAGTCCCGGGTGGCTACACCTTC.

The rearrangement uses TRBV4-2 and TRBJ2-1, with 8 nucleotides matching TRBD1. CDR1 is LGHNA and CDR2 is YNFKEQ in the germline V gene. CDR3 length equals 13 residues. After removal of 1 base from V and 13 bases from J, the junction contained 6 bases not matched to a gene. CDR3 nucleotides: TGTGCCAGCAGCCAAGCCCGGGACAGGAGCCAGTTCTTC. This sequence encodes CASSQARDRSQFF.

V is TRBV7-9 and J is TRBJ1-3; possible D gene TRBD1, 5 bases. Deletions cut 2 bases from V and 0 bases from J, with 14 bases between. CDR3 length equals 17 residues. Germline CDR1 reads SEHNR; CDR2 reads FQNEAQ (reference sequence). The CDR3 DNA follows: TGTGCCAGCAGCTTATGGCAGGGCCTTCTCTCTGGAAACACCATATATTTT. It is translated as CASSLWQGLLSGNTIYF.

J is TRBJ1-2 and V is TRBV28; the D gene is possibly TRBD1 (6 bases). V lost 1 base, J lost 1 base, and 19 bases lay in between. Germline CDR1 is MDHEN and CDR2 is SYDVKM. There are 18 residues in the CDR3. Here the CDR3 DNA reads TGTGCCAGCAGTTTATTATTTGTTTGGACAGCTAGTAACTATGGCTACACCTTC. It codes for CASSLLFVWTASNYGYTF.

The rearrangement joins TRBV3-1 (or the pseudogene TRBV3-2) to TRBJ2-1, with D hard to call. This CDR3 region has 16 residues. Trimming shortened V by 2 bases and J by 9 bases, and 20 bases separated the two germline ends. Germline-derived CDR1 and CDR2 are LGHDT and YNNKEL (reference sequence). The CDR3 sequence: CASSQWATSSNGEQFF. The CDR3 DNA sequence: TGTGCCAGCAGCCAATGGGCTACGAGTAGTAATGGTGAGCAGTTCTTC.

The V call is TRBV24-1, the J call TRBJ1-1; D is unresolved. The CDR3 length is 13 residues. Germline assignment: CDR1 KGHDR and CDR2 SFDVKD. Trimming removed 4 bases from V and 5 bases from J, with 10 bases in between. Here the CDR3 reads CATSEAPGTEAFF. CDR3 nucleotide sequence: TGTGCCACCAGTGAGGCTCCCGGGACTGAAGCTTTCTTT.

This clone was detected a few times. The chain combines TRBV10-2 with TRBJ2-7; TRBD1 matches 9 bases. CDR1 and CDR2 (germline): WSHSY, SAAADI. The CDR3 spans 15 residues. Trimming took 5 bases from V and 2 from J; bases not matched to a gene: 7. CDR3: CASSFAGQGTYEQYF. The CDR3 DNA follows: TGCGCCAGCAGTTTTGCGGGACAGGGTACCTACGAGCAGTACTTC.

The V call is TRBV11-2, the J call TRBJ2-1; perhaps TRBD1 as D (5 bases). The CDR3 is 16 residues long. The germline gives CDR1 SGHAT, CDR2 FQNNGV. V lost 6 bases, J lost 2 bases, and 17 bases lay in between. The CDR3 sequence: CASSRQTQPTYNEQFF. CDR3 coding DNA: TGTGCCAGCAGTAGACAGACCCAACCTACCTACAATGAGCAGTTCTTC.

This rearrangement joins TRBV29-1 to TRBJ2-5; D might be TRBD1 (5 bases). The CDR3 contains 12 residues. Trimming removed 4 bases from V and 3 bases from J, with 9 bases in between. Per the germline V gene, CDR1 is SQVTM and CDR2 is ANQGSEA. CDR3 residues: CSVVEGEETQYF. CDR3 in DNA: TGCAGCGTTGTGGAAGGGGAAGAGACCCAGTACTTC.

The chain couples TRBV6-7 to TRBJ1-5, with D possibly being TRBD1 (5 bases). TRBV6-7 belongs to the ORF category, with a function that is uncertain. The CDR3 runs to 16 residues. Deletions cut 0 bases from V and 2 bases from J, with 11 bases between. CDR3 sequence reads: CASSYSAQGRNQPQHF. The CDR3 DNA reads TGTGCCAGCAGTTACTCGGCCCAGGGTCGCAATCAGCCCCAGCATTTT.

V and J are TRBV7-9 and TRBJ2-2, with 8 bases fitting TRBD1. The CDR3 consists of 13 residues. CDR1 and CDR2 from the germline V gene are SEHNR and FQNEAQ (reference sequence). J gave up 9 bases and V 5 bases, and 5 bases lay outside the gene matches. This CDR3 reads CASSPGGSWELFF. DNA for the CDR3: TGTGCCAGCAGCCCAGGGGGCTCTTGGGAGCTGTTTTTT.

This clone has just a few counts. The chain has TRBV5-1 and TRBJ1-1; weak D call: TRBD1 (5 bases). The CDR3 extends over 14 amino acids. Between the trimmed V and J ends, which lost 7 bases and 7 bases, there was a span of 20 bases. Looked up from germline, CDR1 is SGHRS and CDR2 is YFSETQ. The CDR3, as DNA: TGCGCCAGCGCCCTTGGGACGGGGGTGAATGAAGCTTTCTTT. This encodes CASALGTGVNEAFF.

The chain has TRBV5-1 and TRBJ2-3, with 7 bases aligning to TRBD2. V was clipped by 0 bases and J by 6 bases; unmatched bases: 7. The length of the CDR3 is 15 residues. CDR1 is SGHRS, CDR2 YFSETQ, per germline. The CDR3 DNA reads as TGCGCCAGCAGCTTGGAGTTAGCGGGTGGGGATACGCAGTATTTT. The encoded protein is CASSLELAGGDTQYF.

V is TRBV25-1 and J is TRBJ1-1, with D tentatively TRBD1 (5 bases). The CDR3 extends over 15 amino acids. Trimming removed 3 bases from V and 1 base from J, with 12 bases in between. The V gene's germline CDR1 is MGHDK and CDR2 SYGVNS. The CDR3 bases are TGTGCCAGCAGTGATTCGGGTAGGGGGAACACTGAAGCTTTCTTT. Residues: CASSDSGRGNTEAFF.

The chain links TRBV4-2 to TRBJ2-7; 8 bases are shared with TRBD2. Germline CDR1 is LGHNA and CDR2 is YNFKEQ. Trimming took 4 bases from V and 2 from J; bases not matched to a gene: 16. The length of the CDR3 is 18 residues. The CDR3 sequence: CASSPRKSERGLPYEQYF. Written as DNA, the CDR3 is TGTGCCAGCAGCCCCCGAAAAAGCGAGCGGGGGCTACCCTACGAGCAGTACTTC.

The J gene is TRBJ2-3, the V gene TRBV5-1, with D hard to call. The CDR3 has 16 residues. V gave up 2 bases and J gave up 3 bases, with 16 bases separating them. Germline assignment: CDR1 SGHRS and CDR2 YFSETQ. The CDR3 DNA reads TGCGCCAGCAGCTTTCTTGGTTCCATCGGGACAGATACGCAGTATTTT. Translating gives CASSFLGSIGTDTQYF.

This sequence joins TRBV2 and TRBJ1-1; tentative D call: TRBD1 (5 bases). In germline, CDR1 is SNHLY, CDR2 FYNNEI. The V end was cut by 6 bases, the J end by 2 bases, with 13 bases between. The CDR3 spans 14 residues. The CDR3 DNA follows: TGTGCCAGCAGCCATGCGACAGAAAACACTGAAGCTTTCTTT. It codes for CASSHATENTEAFF.

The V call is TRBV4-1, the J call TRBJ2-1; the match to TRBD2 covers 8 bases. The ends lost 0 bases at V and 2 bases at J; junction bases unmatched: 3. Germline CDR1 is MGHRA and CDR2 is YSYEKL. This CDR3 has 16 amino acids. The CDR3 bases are TGCGCCAGCAGCCAAGATCCCGGGGGGGCCTACAATGAGCAGTTCTTC. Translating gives CASSQDPGGAYNEQFF.